The 12 T cell receptor beta chains below come from one sample, sequenced in a study of identifying expanded T cells in peripheral blood (dated by TCRdb to the late 2010s). Libraries came from the immunoSEQ multiplex PCR assay. TCRdb mirrors the immuneACCESS table, restricted to in-frame sequences. Some clones are absent from its copies; in checked studies, under half trace to an unresolved V gene, and the reason for the others is unknown. For this sample the table gives approximately 91,000 clones, of which 70% to 90% were detected only once. The ten largest account for 3% to 4% of the sample. The sequenced sample consisted of blood. The receptors here all came from a person aged 18 to 75 in good health.

The table lists this clone with a count of one. This sequence joins TRBV6-5 and TRBJ1-5; a possible D gene is TRBD1 (5 bases). The V end lost 4 bases, the J end lost 5 bases, and 12 bases lay between the germline ends. In germline, CDR1 is MNHEY, CDR2 SVGAGI. CDR3 length: 14 amino acids. The CDR3 loop is CASSSPGLDQPQHF. For the CDR3, the DNA is TGTGCCAGCAGTTCCCCAGGGCTGGATCAGCCCCAGCATTTT.

The V and J genes are TRBV28 and TRBJ1-5; 7 nucleotides agree with TRBD1. CDR1 MDHEN and CDR2 SYDVKM come from the germline V gene. The CDR3 sequence is 14 residues long. The junction had 7 bases not matched to a gene; V was cut back by 6 bases and J by 5 bases. This chain's CDR3 is CASRETGSDQPQHF. The CDR3 region has the DNA TGTGCCAGCAGGGAGACAGGGTCGGATCAGCCCCAGCATTTT. Variable domain in full (rest from reference TRBV28 and TRBJ1-5): DVKVTQSSRYLVKRTGEKVFLECVQDMDHENMFWYRQDPGLGLRLIYFSYDVKMKEKGDIPEGYSVSREKKERFSLILESASTNQTSMYLCASRETGSDQPQHFGDGTRLSIL.

By sample fraction, this clone is medium-sized. V usage is TRBV6-1 and J usage is TRBJ2-1; possibly TRBD2 for D (5 bases). Germline CDR1 MNHNS, CDR2 SASEGT. The CDR3 contains 15 residues. The V gene lost 2 bases and the J gene lost 4 bases, with 12 bases spanning the gap. The CDR3: CASSEIGEGYNEQFF. CDR3 in DNA: TGTGCCAGCAGTGAAATTGGCGAGGGATACAATGAGCAGTTCTTC.

The J gene is TRBJ2-7, the V gene TRBV27; weak D call: TRBD1 (5 bases). The CDR3 extends over 13 amino acids. Germline V CDR1 and CDR2: MNHEY, SMNVEV (reference sequence). Between the trimmed V and J ends, which lost 2 bases and 2 bases, there was a span of 7 bases. The DNA of the CDR3 is TGTGCCAGCAGTTTAGACAGTGCCTACGAGCAGTACTTC. Protein product: CASSLDSAYEQYF.

The rearrangement links TRBV6-1 to TRBJ2-7; unclear D gene. This CDR3 is 12 amino acids long. CDR1 and CDR2 (germline): MNHNS, SASEGT. With 6 bases removed from V and 6 bases from J, the gap between germline ends came to 12 bases. As DNA, the CDR3 is TGTGCCAGCAGGGAGCTCGTCTCCGAGCAGTACTTC. It is translated as CASRELVSEQYF.

This clone was seen just once. This rearrangement joins TRBV28 to TRBJ1-6; possibly TRBD1 for D (5 bases). V lost 5 bases and J lost 0, with 11 bases in between. Germline loops: CDR1 MDHEN, CDR2 SYDVKM. This CDR3 is 16 amino acids long. As DNA, the CDR3 is TGTGCCAGCAGTCCCAACAGGAGCTCCTATAATTCACCCCTCCACTTT. Protein product: CASSPNRSSYNSPLHF. The entire variable domain, with the rest obtained from reference TRBV28 and TRBJ1-6, is as follows: DVKVTQSSRYLVKRTGEKVFLECVQDMDHENMFWYRQDPGLGLRLIYFSYDVKMKEKGDIPEGYSVSREKKERFSLILESASTNQTSMYLCASSPNRSSYNSPLHFGNGTRLTVT.

This chain uses TRBV30 with TRBJ2-5; no definite D call. CDR1 and CDR2 from the germline V gene are GTSNPN and SVGIG (reference sequence). CDR3 length: 14 amino acids. With 2 bases removed from V and 5 bases from J, the gap between germline ends came to 15 bases. In nucleotides, the CDR3 is TGTGCCTGGAGTTCACCGTATGGGCCTGAGACCCAGTACTTC. Translation gives CAWSSPYGPETQYF. Combining the CDR3 with reference TRBV30 and TRBJ2-5 gives the whole variable domain SQTIHQWPATLVQPVGSPLSLECTVEGTSNPNLYWYRQAAGRGLQLLFYSVGIGQISSEVPQNLSASRPQDRQFILSSKKLLLSDSGFYLCAWSSPYGPETQYFGPGTRLLVL.

As regards this clone: The sample has other DNA sequences that encode this CDR3 too. The V and J genes are TRBV6-4 and TRBJ2-3, with TRBD2 identical over 12 bases. Trimming took 2 bases from V and 3 from J; bases not matched to a gene: 0. This CDR3 is built from 15 residues. Germline CDR1 MRHNA, CDR2 SNTAGT. The CDR3 sequence is CASSDGTSGTDTQYF. CDR3 nucleotides: TGTGCCAGCAGTGACGGGACTAGCGGGACAGATACGCAGTATTTT.

The chain joins TRBV13 to TRBJ2-3, with TRBD2 matching over 12 bases. The CDR3 is 15 residues long. CDR1 is PRHDT, CDR2 FYEKMQ, per germline (reference sequence). Trimming cost V 5 bases and J 4 bases; bases outside gene matches: 4. The CDR3: CASSPRLAGADTQYF. The CDR3 coding sequence is TGTGCCAGCAGCCCCCGACTAGCGGGAGCAGATACGCAGTATTTT.

The rearrangement links TRBV19 to TRBJ2-3, with 7 nucleotides matching TRBD2. V shed 4 bases and J 3 bases; nucleotides not matched to a gene: 7. Germline CDR1 and CDR2: LNHDA and SQIVND (reference sequence). There are 15 residues in the CDR3. CDR3 protein: CASSRTGGVTDTQYF. CDR3 coding DNA: TGTGCCAGTAGTAGGACGGGGGGAGTGACAGATACGCAGTATTTT.

The CDR3 here is CASSQAAGGGYNEQFF. As DNA, the CDR3 is TGCGCCAGCAGCCAAGCTGCGGGAGGGGGCTACAATGAGCAGTTCTTC. The gene calls are TRBV4-3 and TRBJ2-1; 9 bases are shared with TRBD2. CDR1 and CDR2 (germline): LGHNA, YSLEER. V shed 1 base, J shed 3 bases, and the junction held 4 bases outside the gene matches. The CDR3 runs 16 residues.

This clone was observed once. The chain couples TRBV28 to TRBJ2-5, with D tentatively TRBD1 (5 bases). V was clipped by 10 bases and J by 2 bases, with 8 bases between them. Germline V gene sequence: CDR1 MDHEN, CDR2 SYDVKM. The CDR3 contains 11 residues. The CDR3: CATDKQETQYF. The CDR3 coding sequence is TGTGCCACGGACAAGCAAGAGACCCAGTACTTC.